These 8 T cell receptor beta chains came from one sample sequenced in a study of OX40 agonist ivuxolimab in advanced cancers. Sequenced by immunoSEQ multiplex PCR; TCRdb stores in-frame clones only, minus some. The sample shows roughly 68,000 clones, 89% of them seen only once. The input for sequencing was CD4+ or CD8+ T cells sorted from blood, taken in a trial of the OX40 agonist ivuxolimab. The receptors were gathered from an adult with an advanced solid tumor such as melanoma, head and neck, liver or kidney cancer.

This clone was detected only once. The rearrangement links TRBV7-9 to TRBJ2-5; D not resolved. The V end was cut by 5 bases, the J end by 5 bases, with 9 bases between. The length of the CDR3 is 12 residues. Per the germline V gene, CDR1 is SEHNR and CDR2 is FQNEAQ (reference sequence). Here the CDR3 reads CASSLGWETQYF. Here the CDR3 DNA reads TGTGCCAGCAGCCTGGGGTGGGAGACCCAGTACTTC.

The V call is TRBV11-3, the J call TRBJ2-7; 10 bases agree with TRBD1. The CDR3 is 14 amino acids. The germline CDR1 and CDR2 sequences are SGHNT and YENEEA. V trimming: 5 bases; J trimming: 6 bases; junction bases outside the gene matches: 7. The CDR3 protein is CASSPGQGVSEQYF. The CDR3 coding sequence is TGTGCCAGCAGCCCAGGACAGGGGGTCTCCGAGCAGTACTTC.

V and J are TRBV7-9 and TRBJ2-6, with D perhaps matching TRBD1 or TRBD2 (5 bases each). The CDR3 has 16 residues. The V end lost 5 bases, the J end lost 3 bases, and 14 bases lay between the germline ends. The V gene's germline CDR1 is SEHNR and CDR2 FQNEAQ (reference sequence). CDR3 sequence reads: CASSTRDPGGANVLTF. CDR3 DNA sequence: TGTGCCAGCAGCACCCGGGACCCGGGTGGGGCCAACGTCCTGACTTTC.

This clone has more than one count but fewer than ten. The chain uses TRBV5-1 and TRBJ2-2, with TRBD2 identical over 11 bases. The V segment lost 4 bases and the J segment 5 bases; nucleotides outside the gene matches: 13. This CDR3 comprises 18 residues. The germline CDR1 and CDR2 sequences are SGHRS and YFSETQ. CDR3 nucleotides: TGCGCCAGCAGCAACCAGAAAAGTAGCGGGAGGGAAACCGGGGAGCTGTTTTTT. Translated, it gives CASSNQKSSGRETGELFF.

The J gene is TRBJ2-7, the V gene TRBV7-9; 9 positions agree with TRBD1. The CDR3 runs to 13 residues. J lost 5 bases, V lost 5 bases, and 4 bases had no gene match. Germline CDR1 and CDR2: SEHNR and FQNEAQ (reference sequence). This CDR3 reads CASSAGQGNEQYF. The DNA of the CDR3 is TGTGCCAGCAGCGCGGGACAGGGTAACGAGCAGTACTTC.

This chain uses TRBV10-3 with TRBJ1-2; D unresolved. The germline CDR1 and CDR2 sequences are ENHRY and SYGVKD. This CDR3 region has 15 residues. V lost 2 bases and J lost 2, with 12 bases in between. CDR3: CAISEGINRNYGYTF. CDR3 in DNA: TGTGCCATCAGTGAGGGGATAAACAGAAACTATGGCTACACCTTC.

V usage is TRBV2 and J usage is TRBJ1-5; 7 nucleotides line up with TRBD1. The V gene end was trimmed by 5 bases and the J gene end by 0 bases; junction bases not matched to a gene: 10. Looked up from germline, CDR1 is SNHLY and CDR2 is FYNNEI. The CDR3 is made up of 17 amino acids. The chain's CDR3 is CASSSYPGQPSNQPQHF. CDR3 coding DNA: TGTGCCAGCAGTTCCTACCCGGGACAGCCTAGCAATCAGCCCCAGCATTTT.

This clone was counted between two and nine times. The genes are TRBV7-9 and TRBJ1-1; tentative D call: TRBD1 (5 bases). With 4 bases removed from V and 8 bases from J, the gap between germline ends came to 17 bases. The CDR3 runs 14 residues. Germline V gene sequence: CDR1 SEHNR, CDR2 FQNEAQ (reference sequence). As DNA, the CDR3 is TGTGCCAGCAGCTCCCGAAACCTTGACAGAGAAGCTTTCTTT. This translates into CASSSRNLDREAFF.